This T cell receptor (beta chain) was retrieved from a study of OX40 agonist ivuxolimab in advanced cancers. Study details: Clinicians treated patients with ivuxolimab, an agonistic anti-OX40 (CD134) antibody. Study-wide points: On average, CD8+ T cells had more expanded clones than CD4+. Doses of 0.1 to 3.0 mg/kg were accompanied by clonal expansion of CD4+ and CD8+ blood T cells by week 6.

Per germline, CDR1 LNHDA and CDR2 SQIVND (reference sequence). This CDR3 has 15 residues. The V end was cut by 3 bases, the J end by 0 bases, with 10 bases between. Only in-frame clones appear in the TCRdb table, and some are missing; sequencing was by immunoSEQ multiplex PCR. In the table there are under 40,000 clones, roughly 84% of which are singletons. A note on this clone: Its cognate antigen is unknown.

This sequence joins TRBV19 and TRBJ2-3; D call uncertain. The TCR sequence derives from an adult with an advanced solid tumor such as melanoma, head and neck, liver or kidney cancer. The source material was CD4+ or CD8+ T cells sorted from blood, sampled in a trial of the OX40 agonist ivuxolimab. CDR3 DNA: TGTGCCAGTAGTATCACATTGACGAGCACAGATACGCAGTATTTT. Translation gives CASSITLTSTDTQYF. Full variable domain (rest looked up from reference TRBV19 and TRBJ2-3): DGGITQSPKYLFRKEGQNVTLSCEQNLNHDAMYWYRQDPGQGLRLIYYSQIVNDFQKGDIAEGYSVSREKKESFPLTVTSAQKNPTAFYLCASSITLTSTDTQYFGPGTRLTVL.